One T cell receptor (beta chain) is described in this entry. This likely reflects a read error, since a far larger clone is one base away. With TRAV- and TRBV-specific primers, first-strand cDNA was made, covering the alpha and beta chains. With a constant-region primer and a V-primer adapter, TCRs were subjected to about 20 PCR cycles of amplification. The authors amplified isolated mRNA by in vitro transcription. TCRdb re-analysed the reads in MiXCR, keeping a single row per CDR3 protein. The table includes approximately 45,000 distinct CDR3 sequences, 20% to 25% detected once. The germline V gene encodes CDR1 KGHSH and CDR2 LQKENI. V dropped 2 bases and J dropped 10 bases, with 18 bases sitting between them. This CDR3 has 15 amino acids. The data originate from a study of low-dose radiotherapy and immunotherapy resistance in tumors. About the study: Doses delivered to Cohort 2 were 1 Gy per fraction every two weeks, amounting to 13 Gy over 26 weeks. Aspirin 300 mg, taken orally and daily, was given to patients for four cycles from cycle 1 day 1.

Time point reported: after trial treatment. The treatment denotes: LDRT plus nivolumab, ipilimumab, low-dose cyclophosphamide and aspirin (RACIN trial). As a condition of eligibility, patients had advanced solid tumors lacking tumor-infiltrating lymphocytes. The sample was PBMCs, taken after low-dose radiotherapy plus immunotherapy. This chain joins TRBV18 and TRBJ2-1; D call uncertain. The TCR comes from a male donor with prostate cancer. The CDR3 DNA reads as TGTGCCAGCTCACCAAACCGGCAGAGTAGCTACGAGCAGTTCTTC. Its translation: CASSPNRQSSYEQFF.